The 32 T cell receptor beta chains below come from one sample, sequenced in a study of blood T cell repertoires in COVID-19. Measured with immunoSEQ multiplex PCR; TCRdb has only the in-frame clones, and not every one. Among some 170,000 clones listed, about 85% were seen once. The sample taken for sequencing was PBMCs or T cells enriched from blood (not recorded which). The source is a man in his forties who had recovered from COVID-19.

CDR3 amino acids: CASRGTATPGNTIYF. In DNA form, the CDR3 reads TGTGCCAGCAGGGGGACAGCAACTCCTGGAAACACCATATATTTT. The chain carries TRBV7-2 and TRBJ1-3; TRBD1 aligns across 7 bases. With V trimmed by 6 bases and J by 2 bases, 7 bases remained unmatched. Looked up from germline, CDR1 is SGHTA and CDR2 is FQGNSA. This CDR3 spans 15 amino acids.

This chain joins TRBV29-1 and TRBJ2-2; tentatively, D is TRBD1 (5 bases). In germline, CDR1 is SQVTM, CDR2 ANQGSEA. This CDR3 region has 14 residues. Trimming shortened V by 5 bases and J by 6 bases, and 16 bases separated the two germline ends. CDR3: CSVRAPGSPGELFF. The CDR3 DNA sequence: TGCAGCGTTCGAGCCCCAGGGTCCCCCGGGGAGCTGTTTTTT.

This chain links TRBV4-1 with TRBJ2-7, with 12 nucleotides matching TRBD1. The junction had 3 bases not matched to a gene; V was cut back by 0 bases and J by 0 bases. The germline V gene has CDR1 MGHRA and CDR2 YSYEKL. The CDR3 loop spans 17 amino acids. The CDR3, as DNA: TGCGCCAGCAGCCAAGAACCGGGACAGGGGGCCTCCTACGAGCAGTACTTC. Its translation: CASSQEPGQGASYEQYF.

This clone was observed once. The genes are TRBV29-1 and TRBJ2-5, with TRBD2 matching over 8 bases. The CDR3 sequence is 13 residues long. Germline V gene lookup returns CDR1 SQVTM and CDR2 ANQGSEA. The V gene end was trimmed by 4 bases and the J gene end by 2 bases; junction bases not matched to a gene: 3. The CDR3 spells CSVVVAGQETQYF. In nucleotides, the CDR3 is TGCAGCGTTGTCGTAGCGGGGCAAGAGACCCAGTACTTC.

This chain joins TRBV21-1 and TRBJ1-5; TRBD1, the table's D call, lacks a check against the DNA. TRBV21-1 is a pseudogene. The CDR3 runs 15 residues. CDR3 DNA sequence: TGTGCCAGCAGCAACCGGACAGGGTGCAATCAGCCCCAGCATTTT. Amino acid sequence: CASSNRTGCNQPQHF.

This clone is termed medium-sized. The chain employs TRBV12-5 and TRBJ2-7, with 9 bases identical to TRBD2. CDR3 length equals 14 residues. The germline CDR1 and CDR2 sequences are LGHNT and FRNRAP. V shed 6 bases and J 5 bases; nucleotides not matched to a gene: 8. The CDR3 bases are TGTGCTAGTGGCCCCAGCGGGAGGATACACGAGCAGTACTTC. Protein product: CASGPSGRIHEQYF. Full variable domain (remainder filled in from reference TRBV12-5 and TRBJ2-7): DARVTQTPRHKVTEMGQEVTMRCQPILGHNTVFWYRQTMMQGLELLAYFRNRAPLDDSGMPKDRFSAEMPDATLATLKIQPSEPRDSAVYFCASGPSGRIHEQYFGPGTRLTVT.

The J gene is TRBJ1-2, the V gene TRBV3-1 (or the pseudogene TRBV3-2), with 9 bases identical to TRBD1. Germline V lookup: CDR1 LGHDT, CDR2 YNNKEL (reference sequence). The length of the CDR3 is 15 residues. V lost 8 bases and J lost 4; bases outside the gene matches: 11. CDR3 DNA: TGTGCCAGCTCAAGGGGACAGGGAGGCGGCTATGGCTACACCTTC. Translating gives CASSRGQGGGYGYTF.

The rearrangement joins TRBV16 to TRBJ1-1; possibly TRBD1 for D (5 bases). Trimming shortened V by 0 bases and J by 4 bases, and 9 bases separated the two germline ends. This CDR3 is built from 14 residues. The germline CDR1 and CDR2 sequences are KGHSY and FQNENV. CDR3 sequence: CASSQSRGGTEAFF. The CDR3 nucleotides read TGTGCCAGCAGCCAATCGAGGGGAGGCACTGAAGCTTTCTTT.

This clone has only one observation. V is TRBV6-5 and J is TRBJ1-1, with D maybe TRBD1 (6 bases). CDR3 size: 14 residues. The germline V gene has CDR1 MNHEY and CDR2 SVGAGI. V gave up 6 bases and J gave up 3 bases, with 14 bases separating them. This CDR3 is CASSLLDRYTEAFF. The CDR3 DNA is TGTGCCAGCAGCCTCTTGGACAGATACACTGAAGCTTTCTTT.

Remarks on this clone: In the same sample, other DNA sequences code for this CDR3. V is TRBV30 and J is TRBJ1-5; D is unresolved. Trimming left V 0 bases short and J 2 bases short, with 8 bases between. The germline V gene encodes CDR1 GTSNPN and CDR2 SVGIG (reference sequence). The CDR3 length is 14 residues. Here the CDR3 reads CAWSVRRGNQPQHF. CDR3 nucleotides: TGTGCCTGGAGTGTACGGAGGGGCAATCAGCCCCAGCATTTT.

V usage is TRBV28 and J usage is TRBJ1-4; D is possibly TRBD1 (6 bases). The CDR3 is 15 amino acids. Germline CDR1 is MDHEN and CDR2 is SYDVKM. V lost 5 bases and J 0 bases, leaving 10 bases between the germline ends. Written as DNA, the CDR3 is TGTGCCAGCAGTCGACAGGCCGCAACTAATGAAAAACTGTTTTTT. Its translation: CASSRQAATNEKLFF.

This clone showed up just once. CDR3 DNA: TGTGCCAGCAGCTTGAAATCGGGACAGGGAAGGGAAAAACTGTTTTTT. Its translation: CASSLKSGQGREKLFF. The J gene is TRBJ1-4, the V gene TRBV5-4, with 9 nucleotides matching TRBD1. This CDR3 is built from 16 residues. The V segment lost 1 base and the J segment 8 bases; nucleotides outside the gene matches: 9. Germline V gene sequence: CDR1 SGHNT, CDR2 YYREEE (reference sequence).

The rearrangement links TRBV11-3 to TRBJ1-3, with TRBD1 matching 9 bases. Trimming removed 4 bases from V and 1 base from J; junction bases left unmatched: 2. Germline V gene sequence: CDR1 SGHNT, CDR2 YENEEA. This CDR3 has 15 amino acids. Here the CDR3 reads CASSSQGASGNTIYF. For the CDR3, the DNA is TGTGCCAGCAGCTCACAGGGGGCTTCTGGAAACACCATATATTTT.

The V call is TRBV24-1, the J call TRBJ1-5; D is undetermined. From germline, CDR1 is KGHDR and CDR2 SFDVKD. The CDR3 runs to 8 residues. Trimming took off 9 bases at V and 11 bases at J, with 4 bases between the two ends. DNA for the CDR3: TGTGCCACCCCCTCCCAGCATTTT. Residues: CATPSQHF.

J is TRBJ1-2 and V is TRBV30; 8 bases map to TRBD1. CDR1 and CDR2 from the germline V gene are GTSNPN and SVGIG (reference sequence). The length of the CDR3 is 15 residues. Germline trimming cut 2 bases from V and 7 bases from J; bases unmatched to any gene: 12. This chain's CDR3 is CAWSISQGAYSGYTF. CDR3 coding DNA: TGTGCCTGGAGTATTTCTCAGGGGGCTTATAGTGGCTACACCTTC.

The chain combines TRBV21-1 with TRBJ1-5; the table's TRBD1 call for D was not verified on the DNA. TRBV21-1 is classified as a pseudogene. CDR3 length: 15 residues. The CDR3: CASSNHNRGSGPQHF. CDR3 in DNA: TGTGCCAGCAGCAACCACAACAGGGGATCAGGGCCCCAGCATTTT.

The rearrangement links TRBV2 to TRBJ1-1; 9 bases map to TRBD1. CDR1 is SNHLY, CDR2 FYNNEI, per germline. This CDR3 is built from 14 residues. Unmatched junction bases numbered 6, after V lost 3 bases and J lost 7 bases. The CDR3 spells CASSDDRGKGEAFF. In nucleotides, the CDR3 is TGTGCCAGCAGTGATGACAGGGGGAAAGGTGAAGCTTTCTTT.

The J gene is TRBJ1-2, the V gene TRBV14; no clear D gene. CDR1 SGHDN and CDR2 FVKESK come from the germline V gene. Between the trimmed V and J ends, which lost 1 base and 6 bases, there was a span of 9 bases. The CDR3 length is 13 residues. The CDR3 nucleotides are TGTGCCAGCAGCCAAGCCCTTTCCGATGGCTACACCTTC. The encoded protein is CASSQALSDGYTF.

CDR3 region: CATSQGAGYGYTF. The CDR3 DNA sequence: TGTGCCACCAGCCAGGGGGCCGGCTATGGCTACACCTTC. This chain joins TRBV24-1 and TRBJ1-2, with 8 bases matching TRBD1. V gave up 7 bases and J gave up 4 bases; unmatched junction bases: 4. The CDR3 has 13 residues. Germline CDR1 is KGHDR and CDR2 is SFDVKD.

As DNA, the CDR3 is TGTGCCAGCAGCTTAAGACCTAGCGGGAGTACGGGGGAGACCCAGTACTTC. Protein sequence: CASSLRPSGSTGETQYF. The chain has TRBV7-6 and TRBJ2-5; TRBD2 matches at 10 bases. Per the germline V gene, CDR1 is SGHVS and CDR2 is FNYEAQ. CDR3 length: 17 amino acids. Unmatched junction bases numbered 11, after V lost 2 bases and J lost 5 bases.

For the CDR3, the DNA is TGTGCCTGGAGTGTTCCCGATGATGCTTTGGAGGGGTGGCGACGGGGCTACACCTTC. Its translation: CAWSVPDDALEGWRRGYTF. The chain combines TRBV30 with TRBJ1-2; perhaps TRBD1 as D (5 bases). Germline-derived CDR1 and CDR2 are GTSNPN and SVGIG (reference sequence). The ends were cut back, 0 bases at V and 8 bases at J, with 31 bases in the middle. CDR3 size: 19 residues.

Turning to this clone: A much larger clone differs by one base, so this may be a read error. The chain links TRBV10-3 to TRBJ2-2; 11 positions agree with TRBD2. The CDR3 runs 15 residues. Trimming removed 3 bases from V and 6 bases from J; junction bases left unmatched: 3. CDR1 ENHRY and CDR2 SYGVKD come from the germline V gene. CDR3 amino acids: CAISDSGGAAGELFF. CDR3 DNA: TGTGCCATCAGTGATAGCGGGGGGGCGGCCGGGGAGCTGTTTTTT.

The chain combines TRBV29-1 with TRBJ1-5; D uncertain. The germline CDR1 and CDR2 sequences are SQVTM and ANQGSEA. The V end lost 2 bases, the J end lost 6 bases, and 11 bases lay between the germline ends. This CDR3 has 13 residues. CDR3 sequence: CSVEPGPGQPQHF. CDR3 DNA sequence: TGCAGCGTTGAACCCGGTCCGGGTCAGCCCCAGCATTTT.

The chain joins TRBV7-3 to TRBJ1-1; TRBD1 might be the D (5 bases). V lost 1 base, J lost 5 bases, and 8 bases lay in between. The germline V gene encodes CDR1 SGHTA and CDR2 FQGTGA. The CDR3 contains 13 residues. The CDR3 region is CASSLMGGTEAFF. As DNA, the CDR3 is TGTGCCAGCAGCTTAATGGGGGGGACTGAAGCTTTCTTT.

The chain employs TRBV18 and TRBJ2-3; D is possibly TRBD2 (6 bases). The V end lost 5 bases, the J end lost 8 bases, and 14 bases lay between the germline ends. Germline CDR1 and CDR2: KGHSH and LQKENI. CDR3 length: 13 amino acids. In nucleotides, the CDR3 is TGTGCCAGCTCAGCCGGGACTCAGGGTACGCAGTATTTT. Translated, it gives CASSAGTQGTQYF.

The rearrangement uses TRBV7-9 and TRBJ2-1, with D possibly matching TRBD1 (6 bases). The V and J ends lost 2 bases and 0 bases respectively, with 8 bases between them. Germline V CDR1 and CDR2: SEHNR, FQNEAQ (reference sequence). There are 15 residues in the CDR3. The CDR3 loop reads CASSLRDNSYNEQFF. In DNA form, the CDR3 reads TGTGCCAGCAGCTTACGGGACAACTCCTACAATGAGCAGTTCTTC.

The J gene is TRBJ2-5, the V gene TRBV2; D perhaps matches TRBD1 (6 bases). This CDR3 has 12 amino acids. Germline CDR1 and CDR2: SNHLY and FYNNEI. Trimming cost V 8 bases and J 5 bases, with 12 bases left between them. CDR3: CASLQGSETQYF. As DNA, the CDR3 is TGTGCCAGCCTTCAGGGGTCGGAGACCCAGTACTTC.

The chain couples TRBV5-4 to TRBJ1-3, with D uncertain. The CDR3 loop spans 15 amino acids. The V gene lost 4 bases and the J gene lost 1 base, with 12 bases spanning the gap. Germline V gives CDR1 SGHNT, CDR2 YYREEE (reference sequence). The CDR3 bases are TGTGCCAGCAGCAAAACTACCGATTCTGGAAACACCATATATTTT. Protein: CASSKTTDSGNTIYF.

The chain is built from TRBV28 and TRBJ2-7; TRBD1 matches at 9 bases. Germline CDR1 and CDR2: MDHEN and SYDVKM. V lost 6 bases and J lost 2; bases outside the gene matches: 2. This CDR3 contains 13 residues. The CDR3 nucleotides are TGTGCCAGCAGGACAGGGGGTACCTACGAGCAGTACTTC. Translating gives CASRTGGTYEQYF.

The chain joins TRBV5-1 to TRBJ1-2, with TRBD1 matching over 7 bases. Germline values: CDR1 SGHRS, CDR2 YFSETQ. With 0 bases clipped from V and 13 bases from J, the junction kept 9 bases outside the gene matches. This CDR3 contains 13 residues. The CDR3 sequence is CASSLDPTGLSTF. CDR3 DNA: TGCGCCAGCAGCTTGGACCCGACAGGGCTTTCCACCTTC. Supplemented by reference TRBV5-1 and TRBJ1-2, the full variable domain reads KAGVTQTPRYLIKTRGQQVTLSCSPISGHRSVSWYQQTPGQGLQFLFEYFSETQRNKGNFPGRFSGRQFSNSRSEMNVSTLELGDSALYLCASSLDPTGLSTFGSGTRLTVV.

V is TRBV28 and J is TRBJ2-7, with D perhaps matching TRBD1 (5 bases). The CDR3 spans 15 residues. Trimming cost V 8 bases and J 5 bases, with 22 bases left between them. Germline assignment: CDR1 MDHEN and CDR2 SYDVKM. The CDR3 is CASRMFAAGQDEQYF. The CDR3 DNA reads as TGTGCCAGCCGAATGTTCGCGGCAGGGCAGGACGAGCAGTACTTC.

V is TRBV6-1 and J is TRBJ2-2; 9 nucleotides agree with TRBD2. The CDR3 totals 17 residues. Unmatched junction bases numbered 12, after V lost 4 bases and J lost 6 bases. Germline lookup yields CDR1 MNHNS and CDR2 SASEGT. As DNA, the CDR3 is TGTGCCAGCAGTGGTGTCGGAGCGGGGGGCGCCGCCGGGGAGCTGTTTTTT. Its translation: CASSGVGAGGAAGELFF.